This T cell receptor (beta chain) was sequenced during a study of T-cell memory formation after mild COVID-19. Background on the study: TCR clusters were mostly donor specific. Study-level findings and limits: Contracting clones, day 15 to 85, had balanced CD4/CD8, and later expanders favored CD4+. Pre-infection memory harbored some responding clones, suggesting cross-reactive memory joined.

Using constant-segment primers, 5'RACE produced TCR alpha and TCR beta cDNA libraries carrying sample barcodes and UMIs. Using its own MiXCR run on the 5' RACE reads, TCRdb lists one record per CDR3 protein. The sample shows approximately 560,000 distinct CDR3 sequences, 17% of them seen only once. Deletions cut 10 bases from V and 6 bases from J, with 16 bases between. The CDR3 runs 13 residues. This clonotype was seen only a few times. Its antigen is unidentified. The chain couples TRBV12-3 or TRBV12-4 to TRBJ2-4; D uncertain. The source of this sequence is an adult woman who had mild COVID-19 (a few samples of this study predate the infection). Cell type and time point are not known. The sample consisted of PBMCs or a T cell subset sorted from them (not recorded which). The CDR3 DNA is TGTGCCACCTCCGCCGTCTCTAGAAACATTCAGTACTTC. Residues: CATSAVSRNIQYF.